This TCR beta chain was recovered during a study of blood T cell repertoires in COVID-19. Study as a whole: Sites across the United States, Italy and Spain contributed samples from acute and convalescent COVID-19. From T cells, B-cell-depleted T cells, or PBMCs came the material, which was cDNA or gDNA.

Authors' methods: The authors estimated nucleated cell counts from reference gene primer amplification. The table came from immunoSEQ multiplex PCR; TCRdb's copy has only in-frame clones and leaves some out. V and J calls plus clone size are reproduced from that table; the DNA served to infer D and trimming. The profile shows about 270,000 clones, approximately 90% of them singletons. After removal of 8 bases from V and 0 bases from J, the junction contained 5 bases not matched to a gene. Germline V CDR1 and CDR2: MDHEN, SYDVKM. The CDR3 spans 14 residues. Study members were between roughly 18 and 100 years old and lived in 24 US regions.

This chain links TRBV28 with TRBJ1-1; 8 bases map to TRBD1. This TCR came from a woman aged 35 to 49 with acute COVID-19. Specimen: PBMCs or T cells enriched from blood (not recorded which). CDR3 DNA: TGTGCCAGCTCTCGGACAGGGATGAACACTGAAGCTTTCTTT. Amino acids: CASSRTGMNTEAFF.